This TCR beta chain was recorded in a study of cytomegalovirus exposure and HLA in healthy donors. Study results and limitations: A highly shared variant cluster was judged a likely technical artifact.

A multiplex PCR was run with 60 Vbeta primers and 13 Jbeta primers. Sequencing was performed with immunoSEQ multiplex PCR; in TCRdb, only in-frame clones are kept and a portion is missing. Counted here are 140,000 to 150,000 clones, over 55% occurring once; the ten biggest clones make up approximately 2%. The CDR3 has 17 residues. Trimming took 4 bases from V and 4 from J; bases not matched to a gene: 8. CDR1 SGHDT and CDR2 YYEEEE come from the germline V gene. Participants comprised healthy donors of bone marrow. The sample holds one count of this clone. Its matching antigen is unknown. The sequence came from a man aged 40-49 years in good health and CMV-seronegative. Input material: PBMCs. The rearrangement joins TRBV5-6 to TRBJ2-7; TRBD2 agrees at 16 bases. The CDR3 sequence: CASSGTSGRALGYEQYF. CDR3 bases: TGTGCCAGCAGCGGGACTAGCGGGAGGGCCCTCGGGTACGAGCAGTACTTC.